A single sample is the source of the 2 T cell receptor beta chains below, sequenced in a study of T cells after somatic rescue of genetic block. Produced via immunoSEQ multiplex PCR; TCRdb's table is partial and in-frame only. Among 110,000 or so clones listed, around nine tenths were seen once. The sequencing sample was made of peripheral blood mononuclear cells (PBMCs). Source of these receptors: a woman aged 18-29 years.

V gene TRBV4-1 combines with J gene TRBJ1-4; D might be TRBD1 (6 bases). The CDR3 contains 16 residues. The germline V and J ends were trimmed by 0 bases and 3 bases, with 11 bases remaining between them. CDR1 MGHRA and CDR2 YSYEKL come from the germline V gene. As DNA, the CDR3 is TGCGCCAGCAGCCAAGATGAGGGGGGCCCTAATGAAAAACTGTTTTTT. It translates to CASSQDEGGPNEKLFF.

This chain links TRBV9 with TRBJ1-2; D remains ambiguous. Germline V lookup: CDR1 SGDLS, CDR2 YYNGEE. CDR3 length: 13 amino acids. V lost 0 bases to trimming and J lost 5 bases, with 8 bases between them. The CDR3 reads CASSVEPLYGYTF. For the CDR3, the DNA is TGTGCCAGCAGCGTAGAACCTCTTTATGGCTACACCTTC.